This T cell receptor (beta chain) originates from a study of control samples from healthy donors and cancer patients. Assay: immunoSEQ multiplex PCR; the TCRdb copy retains only in-frame clones and omits some. This table has roughly 120,000 clones, more than 80% appearing once. Trimming took off 3 bases at V and 3 bases at J, with 12 bases between the two ends. The germline V gene has CDR1 PRHDT and CDR2 FYEKMQ (reference sequence). The CDR3 is 15 amino acids. Sequencing input: blood. The V and J genes are TRBV13 and TRBJ1-5; possible D gene TRBD1, 5 bases. This clonotype was obtained from a man between 50 and 59 years old in good health. Written as DNA, the CDR3 is TGTGCCAGCAGCTTTTCGGGGACCCTCAATCAGCCCCAGCATTTT. This gives the protein CASSFSGTLNQPQHF.